Below are 19 T cell receptor beta chains sequenced from a single sample in a study of control samples from healthy donors and cancer patients. Only in-frame clones appear in the TCRdb table, and some are missing; sequencing was by immunoSEQ multiplex PCR. The sample gives 45,000 to 60,000 clones, 94% of which show up once; around 4.2% is in the top ten. Sequencing was carried out using blood. The receptors come from a man aged 25-45 years in good health.

The V call is TRBV5-4, the J call TRBJ1-4; TRBD1 matches at 8 bases. This CDR3 region has 14 residues. J lost 7 bases, V lost 1 base, and 3 bases had no gene match. Germline CDR1 and CDR2: SGHNT and YYREEE (reference sequence). CDR3 sequence reads: CASSLQGAGEKLFF. CDR3 nucleotide sequence: TGTGCCAGCAGCTTGCAGGGGGCCGGTGAAAAACTGTTTTTT.

This clone occurred once. V gene TRBV24-1 combines with J gene TRBJ1-5; possible D gene TRBD1, 6 bases. Trimming removed 9 bases at V and 0 bases at J, with 17 bases between. The germline gives CDR1 KGHDR, CDR2 SFDVKD. The CDR3 has 16 residues. In DNA, the CDR3 is TGTGCCACCCGGGGACACCCGCTTTATAGCAATCAGCCCCAGCATTTT. Translation: CATRGHPLYSNQPQHF.

Here the CDR3 reads CASSAMVGRNQPQHF. The CDR3 nucleotides are TGTGCCAGCTCAGCCATGGTGGGGCGCAATCAGCCCCAGCATTTT. The chain uses TRBV18 and TRBJ1-5; TRBD1 is a possible D gene (5 bases). Trimming removed 5 bases from V and 2 bases from J, with 13 bases in between. The CDR3 runs to 15 residues. Germline V CDR1 and CDR2: KGHSH, LQKENI. The variable domain in full, completed from reference TRBV18 and TRBJ1-5, reads NAGVMQNPRHLVRRRGQEARLRCSPMKGHSHVYWYRQLPEEGLKFMVYLQKENIIDESGMPKERFSAEFPKEGPSILRIQQVVRGDSAAYFCASSAMVGRNQPQHFGDGTRLSIL.

The CDR3 DNA follows: TGTGCCAGCGGACTAGGCGAGCAGTACTTC. This translates into CASGLGEQYF. The chain has TRBV6-6 and TRBJ2-7; 7 bases map to TRBD2. The ends lost 8 bases at V and 6 bases at J; junction bases unmatched: 1. CDR3 size: 10 residues. The germline V gene has CDR1 MNHNY and CDR2 SVGAGI (reference sequence).

This chain uses TRBV30 with TRBJ2-7, with a weak D call TRBD1 (6 bases). This CDR3 contains 12 residues. Between the trimmed V and J ends, which lost 5 bases and 2 bases, there was a span of 10 bases. Germline CDR1 GTSNPN, CDR2 SVGIG (reference sequence). CDR3 amino acids: CAWGTRTYEQYF. The CDR3 bases are TGTGCCTGGGGGACACGAACCTACGAGCAGTACTTC.

V and J are TRBV28 and TRBJ2-6; 8 bases are a match to TRBD1. This CDR3 has 17 amino acids. CDR1 is MDHEN and CDR2 is SYDVKM in the germline V gene. Losses at the gene ends were 6 bases for V and 0 bases for J; bases not matched to a gene: 7. CDR3 loop: CASSHRGARSGANVLTF. The CDR3 nucleotides read TGTGCCAGCAGCCACAGGGGGGCCCGCTCTGGGGCCAACGTCCTGACTTTC.

The chain links TRBV24-1 to TRBJ2-2; D is possibly TRBD2 (6 bases). The CDR3 is 17 residues long. Germline CDR1 and CDR2: KGHDR and SFDVKD. V was pared by 5 bases and J by 3 bases, with 18 bases between. The CDR3 region is CATSGKGGQSDTGELFF. The CDR3 bases are TGTGCCACCAGTGGTAAGGGAGGTCAGTCGGACACCGGGGAGCTGTTTTTT.

The rearrangement links TRBV6-2 or TRBV6-3 to TRBJ1-2; 7 bases are shared with TRBD1. Germline V gene data show CDR1 as MNHEY and CDR2 as SVGEGT. This CDR3 has 14 residues. Trimming cost V 5 bases and J 4 bases; bases outside gene matches: 7. The CDR3, as DNA: TGTGCCAGCAGTCAGGACAGGTTTGGCTATGGCTACACCTTC. This translates into CASSQDRFGYGYTF.

The gene calls are TRBV4-2 and TRBJ1-2; 9 positions match TRBD1. The junction had 7 bases not matched to a gene; V was cut back by 1 base and J by 4 bases. Germline lookup yields CDR1 LGHNA and CDR2 YNFKEQ. CDR3 size: 16 residues. The CDR3: CASSQGDRVISYGYTF. The CDR3 DNA sequence: TGTGCCAGCAGCCAAGGGGACAGGGTTATAAGCTATGGCTACACCTTC.

This chain joins TRBV7-9 and TRBJ1-4; no reliable D call. The CDR3 runs to 15 residues. The V and J ends lost 1 base and 0 bases respectively, with 6 bases between them. The germline gives CDR1 SEHNR, CDR2 FQNEAQ (reference sequence). CDR3 in DNA: TGTGCCAGCAGCTTAGTAGGCCCAACTAATGAAAAACTGTTTTTT. The encoded protein is CASSLVGPTNEKLFF. The full variable domain, its missing parts supplied by reference TRBV7-9 and TRBJ1-4, is DTGVSQNPRHKITKRGQNVTFRCDPISEHNRLYWYRQTLGQGPEFLTYFQNEAQLEKSRLLSDRFSAERPKGSFSTLEIQRTEQGDSAMYLCASSLVGPTNEKLFFGSGTQLSVL.

The chain employs TRBV24-1 and TRBJ1-2; D remains ambiguous. The CDR3 is made up of 14 amino acids. Trimming took 4 bases from V and 2 from J, leaving 10 bases between them. CDR1 is KGHDR and CDR2 is SFDVKD in the germline V gene. CDR3: CATSETGRNYGYTF. Here the CDR3 DNA reads TGTGCCACCAGTGAGACTGGGAGGAACTATGGCTACACCTTC.

The chain carries TRBV11-2 and TRBJ2-7; either TRBD1 or TRBD2 may fit D (6 bases each). The germline V gene has CDR1 SGHAT and CDR2 FQNNGV. V dropped 0 bases and J dropped 3 bases, with 21 bases sitting between them. The CDR3 covers 18 residues. CDR3 nucleotide sequence: TGTGCCAGCAGCTTAGACCCGGGAGACAGGCTAAGGGGCTACGAGCAGTACTTC. Its protein is CASSLDPGDRLRGYEQYF.

The chain joins TRBV5-1 to TRBJ2-3, with 7 bases that match TRBD1. Losses at the gene ends were 0 bases for V and 4 bases for J; bases not matched to a gene: 2. The length of the CDR3 is 14 residues. Germline V gene data show CDR1 as SGHRS and CDR2 as YFSETQ. CDR3 region: CASSLEGAADTQYF. CDR3 nucleotides: TGCGCCAGCAGCTTGGAGGGGGCTGCAGATACGCAGTATTTT.

This sequence joins TRBV13 and TRBJ2-7; tentatively, D is TRBD1 or TRBD2 (5 bases each). Germline lookup yields CDR1 PRHDT and CDR2 FYEKMQ (reference sequence). The length of the CDR3 is 17 residues. Trimming pared 4 bases from V and 3 bases from J, leaving 22 bases between. The chain's CDR3 is CASSSIRLGDLGYEQYF. The CDR3 DNA reads as TGTGCCAGCAGCTCAATCCGTTTGGGGGATTTGGGCTACGAGCAGTACTTC.

The chain recombines TRBV15 with TRBJ1-2, with TRBD1 identical over 7 bases. The J segment lost 8 bases and the V segment lost 5 bases, leaving 11 bases of the junction unmatched. The CDR3 has 14 residues. Germline values: CDR1 LNHNV, CDR2 YYDKDF (reference sequence). This CDR3 is CATSGRATGVGYTF. The CDR3, as DNA: TGTGCCACCAGCGGTCGGGCCACAGGGGTCGGCTACACCTTC.

The chain combines TRBV7-3 with TRBJ2-5; D might be TRBD2 (6 bases). The CDR3 loop spans 15 amino acids. Germline assignment: CDR1 SGHTA and CDR2 FQGTGA. V was pared by 2 bases and J by 5 bases, with 15 bases between. CDR3 sequence reads: CASSLGTGPWETQYF. CDR3 DNA sequence: TGTGCCAGCAGCTTAGGGACTGGCCCATGGGAGACCCAGTACTTC.

This sequence joins TRBV5-1 and TRBJ2-3, with 8 bases fitting TRBD2. Looked up from germline, CDR1 is SGHRS and CDR2 is YFSETQ. The CDR3 runs to 16 residues. Trimming at V came to 0 bases and at J to 4 bases, leaving 7 bases not matched to a gene. DNA for the CDR3: TGCGCCAGCAGCTTGGGCGGGAGGTTTATCGCAGATACGCAGTATTTT. It is translated as CASSLGGRFIADTQYF.

The rearrangement joins TRBV7-2 to TRBJ2-2, with TRBD1 matching 7 bases. The V gene end was trimmed by 5 bases and the J gene end by 0 bases; junction bases not matched to a gene: 9. The CDR3 is made up of 17 amino acids. Germline lookup yields CDR1 SGHTA and CDR2 FQGNSA. DNA of the CDR3: TGTGCCAGCAGCAAGGAACCCGACAGGGCGAACACCGGGGAGCTGTTTTTT. Its protein is CASSKEPDRANTGELFF.

The chain employs TRBV12-2 and TRBJ2-1; TRBD1 reflects the table's D call only, with no check against the DNA. TRBV12-2 is designated a pseudogene. CDR3 length: 13 amino acids. CDR3 region: CASRGTGVNEQFF. The CDR3 DNA follows: TGTGCAAGTCGCGGGACAGGGGTGAATGAGCAGTTCTTC.